This T cell receptor (beta chain) was documented in a study of blood T cell repertoires in COVID-19. Across the whole study: Donors in the United States, Italy and Spain gave samples during acute or convalescent COVID-19. Sources were T cells, B-cell-depleted T cells, or PBMCs; the material itself was cDNA or gDNA.

V lost 3 bases, J lost 7 bases, and 15 bases lay in between. The CDR3 is made up of 15 amino acids. The germline gives CDR1 LNHDA, CDR2 SQIVND (reference sequence). Original analysis: Reference gene primer amplification in the assay estimated nucleated cell counts. Here immunoSEQ multiplex PCR was the method, and the copy in TCRdb shows in-frame clones only, minus some. V and J calls and clone size follow that table, whereas D and trimming were derived from the DNA. This table has tens of thousands of clones, nearly 90% appearing once. The receptor comes from a man between 60 and 75 years old with active COVID-19. The chain uses TRBV19 and TRBJ2-2; tentative D call: TRBD1 (5 bases). Material for sequencing was peripheral blood. The CDR3 DNA reads as TGTGCCAGTAGTATTCAGGGCGCAGGGTTCGGGGAGCTGTTTTTT. It is translated as CASSIQGAGFGELFF.